The clone carrying this T cell receptor beta chain was recorded at least ten times. Antigen: not known. The data are from a study of neurological immune-mediated disorders. Points from the study as a whole: None of the CDR3 amino acid sequences of expanded clones recurred across subjects, suggesting private repertoires in all groups.

5'RACE with 10-nucleotide random UMIs produced the cDNA. From the 5' RACE reads, TCRdb called clonotypes with MiXCR, one entry per CDR3 protein. The sample has 50,000 or so distinct CDR3 sequences, approximately 17% seen once; the top ten hold roughly 4.4%. The CDR3 runs to 14 residues. Germline lookup yields CDR1 SGHRS and CDR2 YFSETQ. Deletions cut 2 bases from V and 6 bases from J, with 13 bases between. Maryland, USA blood bank volunteers served as healthy controls. Unsorted libraries were generated from 2 million PBMCs. These cells had been stored in RNAlater at -80 C. This clonotype was sampled from a man aged 55 to 70 in good health. The sample comprised PBMCs. This chain links TRBV5-1 with TRBJ2-3; maybe TRBD2 (5 bases). Written as DNA, the CDR3 is TGCGCCAGCAGCTTTAGTGGGAGAGCTGATACGCAGTATTTT. Protein sequence: CASSFSGRADTQYF.